The rows below give T cell receptor beta chains drawn from one sample of a study of chemoradiotherapy in HPV16-positive cancers. Some clones are missing from TCRdb's copy, which holds only in-frame ones; the method was immunoSEQ multiplex PCR. The table records 40,000 to 65,000 clones, roughly 90% of them present only once. Sequenced here: blood, sampled from a patient who underwent chemoradiotherapy. The receptor source for this set is a human donor with HPV-associated anogenital cancer. Each CDR3 is given with its conserved first and last residue. The D gene is left open where the match is weak. Size tells how often a clone was seen (once, few, many) or the class of an expanded clone, and some rows leave it out.

J: TRBJ1-5
D: TRBD1
V: TRBV7-2
size: NA
CDR3: CASSPGQGVWHF
DNA: TGTGCCAGCAGCCCTGGACAGGGAGTTTGGCATTTT

J: TRBJ1-2
D: NA
V: TRBV5-4
size: NA
CDR3: CASSLGQLYGYTF
DNA: TGTGCCAGCAGCTTGGGACAGCTTTATGGCTACACCTTC

J: TRBJ1-2
D: TRBD1
V: TRBV30
size: NA
CDR3: CAWSFFRGRDYGYTF
DNA: TGTGCCTGGAGTTTCTTCAGGGGGCGCGACTATGGCTACACCTTC

J: TRBJ2-7
D: NA
V: TRBV4-1
size: NA
CDR3: CASSQIGRGILYEQYF
DNA: TGCGCCAGCAGCCAGATAGGACGGGGGATCCTCTACGAGCAGTACTTC

J: TRBJ1-2
D: NA
V: TRBV5-4
size: NA
CDR3: CASRAPGGEDYGYTF
DNA: TGTGCCAGCAGGGCACCGGGGGGGGAGGACTATGGCTACACCTTC

J: TRBJ2-2
D: TRBD1
V: TRBV4-1
size: NA
CDR3: CASSQGWTGSGELFF
DNA: TGCGCCAGCAGCCAAGGGTGGACAGGAAGCGGGGAGCTGTTTTTT

J: TRBJ1-1
D: TRBD1
V: TRBV6-5
size: NA
CDR3: CASHRDRGPGTEAFF
DNA: TGTGCCAGCCACCGGGACAGGGGGCCAGGGACTGAAGCTTTCTTT

J: TRBJ1-1
D: NA
V: TRBV13
size: NA
CDR3: CASSLRLTGHTEAFF
DNA: TGTGCCAGCAGCTTAAGGCTAACAGGGCATACTGAAGCTTTCTTT

J: TRBJ2-3
D: TRBD2
V: TRBV9
size: NA
CDR3: CASSVVTSGGLDTQYF
DNA: TGTGCCAGCAGCGTAGTGACTAGCGGGGGTTTGGATACGCAGTATTTT

J: TRBJ1-3
D: NA
V: TRBV4-3
size: NA
CDR3: CASSRGGSGNTIYF
DNA: TGCGCCAGCAGCCGGGGGGGTTCTGGAAACACCATATATTTT

J: TRBJ2-3
D: NA
V: TRBV7-8
size: NA
CDR3: CASIGFTDTQYF
DNA: TGTGCCAGCATAGGGTTCACAGATACGCAGTATTTT

J: TRBJ2-5
D: NA
V: TRBV28
size: once
CDR3: CASSLSDRETQYF
DNA: TGTGCCAGCAGTTTATCTGATAGAGAGACCCAGTACTTC

J: TRBJ2-7
D: NA
V: TRBV19
size: NA
CDR3: CASSIFAGSSYEQYF
DNA: TGTGCCAGTAGTATTTTCGCCGGCTCCTCCTACGAGCAGTACTTC

J: TRBJ1-5
D: NA
V: TRBV2
size: NA
CDR3: CASSFDRSNQPQHF
DNA: TGTGCCAGCAGTTTTGACAGGAGTAATCAGCCCCAGCATTTT

J: TRBJ2-7
D: TRBD2
V: TRBV5-4
size: NA
CDR3: CASSRPGTSRYEQYF
DNA: TGTGCCAGCAGCCGACCCGGGACTAGCAGGTACGAGCAGTACTTC

J: TRBJ2-5
D: TRBD1
V: TRBV19
size: NA
CDR3: CASGGTGGREQYF
DNA: TGTGCCAGTGGAGGGACAGGGGGAAGGGAGCAGTACTTC

J: TRBJ2-1
D: TRBD2
V: TRBV5-1
size: NA
CDR3: CASSLAPTSGNNEQFF
DNA: TGCGCCAGCAGCTTGGCCCCGACTAGCGGGAACAATGAGCAGTTCTTC

J: TRBJ1-6
D: NA
V: TRBV10-1
size: NA
CDR3: CASSESVGLLSSYNSPLHF
DNA: TGCGCCAGCAGTGAGTCGGTCGGGCTTCTGAGCTCCTATAATTCACCCCTCCACTTT

J: TRBJ2-2
D: TRBD1
V: TRBV29-1
size: NA
CDR3: CSVSSTGGGTGELFF
DNA: TGCAGCGTTTCATCGACAGGGGGAGGAACCGGGGAGCTGTTTTTT

J: TRBJ2-3
D: NA
V: TRBV9
size: NA
CDR3: CASSFAGTSTDTQYF
DNA: TGTGCCAGCAGCTTCGCCGGGACTAGCACAGATACGCAGTATTTT

J: TRBJ1-2
D: NA
V: TRBV4-1
size: once
CDR3: CASSYNRESNYGYTF
DNA: TGCGCCAGCAGCTACAACAGGGAATCTAACTATGGCTACACCTTC

J: TRBJ2-1
D: TRBD2
V: TRBV7-8
size: NA
CDR3: CASSSGLAGATGNYNEQFF
DNA: TGTGCCAGCAGCTCGGGACTAGCGGGAGCCACCGGAAACTACAATGAGCAGTTCTTC

J: TRBJ1-6
D: TRBD1
V: TRBV4-3
size: NA
CDR3: CASSQESRGSYNSPLHF
DNA: TGCGCCAGCAGCCAAGAGTCCAGGGGGTCCTATAATTCACCCCTCCACTTT

J: TRBJ2-4
D: NA
V: TRBV21-1
size: NA
CDR3: CASGRQGIKNIQYF
DNA: TGTGCCAGCGGCAGACAGGGGATAAAAAACATTCAGTACTTC

J: TRBJ2-3
D: NA
V: TRBV29-1
size: NA
CDR3: CSVIEGYTQYF
DNA: TGCAGCGTTATCGAGGGCTATACGCAGTATTTT

J: TRBJ2-7
D: NA
V: TRBV7-6
size: NA
CDR3: CASSFSHQNEQYF
DNA: TGTGCCAGCAGCTTTTCCCACCAAAACGAGCAGTACTTC

J: TRBJ1-1
D: NA
V: TRBV27
size: NA
CDR3: CASRGAKGWPEAFF
DNA: TGTGCCAGCAGGGGAGCGAAAGGTTGGCCTGAAGCTTTCTTT